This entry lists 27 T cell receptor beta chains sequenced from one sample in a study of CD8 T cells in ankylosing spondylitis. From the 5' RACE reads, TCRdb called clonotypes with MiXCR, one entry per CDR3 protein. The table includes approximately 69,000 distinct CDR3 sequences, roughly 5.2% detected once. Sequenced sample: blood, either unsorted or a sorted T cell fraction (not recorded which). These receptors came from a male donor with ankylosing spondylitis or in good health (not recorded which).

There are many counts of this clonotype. CDR3 sequence: CASSRPLAGSGDRELFF. The CDR3 nucleotides are TGTGCCAGCAGCCGCCCGCTAGCGGGGTCAGGTGACAGGGAGCTGTTTTTT. The rearrangement uses TRBV12-3 or TRBV12-4 and TRBJ2-2; TRBD2 agrees at 9 bases. The CDR3 spans 17 residues. J gave up 9 bases and V 6 bases, and 17 bases lay outside the gene matches.

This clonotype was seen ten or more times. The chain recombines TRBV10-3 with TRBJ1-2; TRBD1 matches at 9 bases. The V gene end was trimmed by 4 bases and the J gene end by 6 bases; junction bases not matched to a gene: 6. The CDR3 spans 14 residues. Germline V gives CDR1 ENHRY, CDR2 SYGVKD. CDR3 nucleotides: TGTGCCATCAGTGCCCAACAGGGGGCAAATGGCTACACCTTC. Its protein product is CAISAQQGANGYTF.

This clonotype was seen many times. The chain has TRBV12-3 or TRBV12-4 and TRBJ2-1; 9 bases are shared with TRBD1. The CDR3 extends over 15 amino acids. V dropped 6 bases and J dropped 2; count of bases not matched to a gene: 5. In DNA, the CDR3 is TGTGCCAGCAGCCAGGACAGGGGAGCCTACAATGAGCAGTTCTTC. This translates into CASSQDRGAYNEQFF.

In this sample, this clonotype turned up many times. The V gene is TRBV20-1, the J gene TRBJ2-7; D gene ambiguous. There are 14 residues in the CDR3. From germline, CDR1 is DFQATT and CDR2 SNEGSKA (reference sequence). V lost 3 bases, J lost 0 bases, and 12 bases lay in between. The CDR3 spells CSARRQVNSYEQYF. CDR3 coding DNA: TGCAGTGCTAGGCGGCAGGTTAACTCCTACGAGCAGTACTTC.

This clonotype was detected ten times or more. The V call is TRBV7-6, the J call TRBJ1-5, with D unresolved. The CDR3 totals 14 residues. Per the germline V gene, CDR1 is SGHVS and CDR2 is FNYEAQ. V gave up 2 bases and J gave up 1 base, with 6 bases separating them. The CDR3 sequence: CASSLTQSNQPQHF. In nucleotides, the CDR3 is TGTGCCAGCAGCTTAACCCAGAGCAATCAGCCCCAGCATTTT.

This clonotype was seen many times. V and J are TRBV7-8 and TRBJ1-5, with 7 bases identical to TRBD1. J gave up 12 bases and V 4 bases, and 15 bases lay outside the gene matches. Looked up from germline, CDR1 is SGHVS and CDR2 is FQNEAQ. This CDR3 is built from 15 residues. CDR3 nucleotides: TGTGCCAGCAGCTCCATCGACAGGGTAAAGGGCGGCCAGCATTTT. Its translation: CASSSIDRVKGGQHF.

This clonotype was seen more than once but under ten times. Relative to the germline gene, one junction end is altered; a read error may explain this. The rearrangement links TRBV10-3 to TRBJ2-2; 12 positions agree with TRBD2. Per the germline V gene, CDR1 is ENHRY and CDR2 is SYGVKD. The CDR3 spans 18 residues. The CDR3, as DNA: TGTACCATCAGTCACCGACTAGCGGGGGCCCAGAACACCGGGGAGCTGTTTTTT. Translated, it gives CTISHRLAGAQNTGELFF.

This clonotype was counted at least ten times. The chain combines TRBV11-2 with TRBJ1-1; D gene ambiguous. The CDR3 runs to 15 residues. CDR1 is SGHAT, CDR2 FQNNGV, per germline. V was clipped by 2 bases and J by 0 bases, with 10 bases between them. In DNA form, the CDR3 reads TGTGCCAGCAGCTTACTCGGGGTAATGAACACTGAAGCTTTCTTT. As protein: CASSLLGVMNTEAFF.

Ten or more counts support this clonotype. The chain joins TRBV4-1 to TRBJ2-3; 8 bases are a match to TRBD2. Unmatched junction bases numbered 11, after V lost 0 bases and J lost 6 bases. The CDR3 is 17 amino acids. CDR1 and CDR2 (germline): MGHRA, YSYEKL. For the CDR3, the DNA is TGCGCCAGCAGCCAAGATACCGGGGGGGCCGGCGCGGATACGCAGTATTTT. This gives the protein CASSQDTGGAGADTQYF.

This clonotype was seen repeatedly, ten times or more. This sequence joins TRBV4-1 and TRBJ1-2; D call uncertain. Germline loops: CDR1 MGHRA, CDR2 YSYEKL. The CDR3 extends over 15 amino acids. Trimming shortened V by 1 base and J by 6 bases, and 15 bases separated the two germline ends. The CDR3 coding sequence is TGCGCCAGCAGCCAAGTTGGGCGAAAATTTGATGGCTACACCTTC. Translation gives CASSQVGRKFDGYTF.

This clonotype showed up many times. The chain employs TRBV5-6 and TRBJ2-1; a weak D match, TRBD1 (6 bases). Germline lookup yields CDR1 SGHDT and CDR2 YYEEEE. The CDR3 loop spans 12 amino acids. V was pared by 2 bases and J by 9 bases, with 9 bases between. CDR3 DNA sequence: TGTGCCAGCAGCTTACAGGGTACTGAGCAGTTCTTC. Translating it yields CASSLQGTEQFF.

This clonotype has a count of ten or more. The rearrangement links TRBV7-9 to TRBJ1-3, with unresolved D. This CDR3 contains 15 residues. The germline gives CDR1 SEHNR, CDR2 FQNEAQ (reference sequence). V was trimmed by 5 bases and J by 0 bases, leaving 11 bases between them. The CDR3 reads CASSLSGSSGNTIYF. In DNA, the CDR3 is TGTGCCAGCAGCCTTAGCGGGAGCTCTGGAAACACCATATATTTT.

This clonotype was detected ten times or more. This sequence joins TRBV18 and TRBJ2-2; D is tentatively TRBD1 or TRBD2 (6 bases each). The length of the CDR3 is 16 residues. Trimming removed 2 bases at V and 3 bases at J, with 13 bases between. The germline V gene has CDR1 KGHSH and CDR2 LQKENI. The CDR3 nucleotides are TGTGCCAGCTCACCAGCCGGGGGCTTCGACACCGGGGAGCTGTTTTTT. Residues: CASSPAGGFDTGELFF.

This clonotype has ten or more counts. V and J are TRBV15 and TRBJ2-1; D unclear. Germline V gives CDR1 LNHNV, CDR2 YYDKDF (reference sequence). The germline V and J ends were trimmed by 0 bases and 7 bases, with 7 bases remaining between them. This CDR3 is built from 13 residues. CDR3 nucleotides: TGTGCCACCAGCAGAGATGAACGGAATGAGCAGTTCTTC. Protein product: CATSRDERNEQFF.

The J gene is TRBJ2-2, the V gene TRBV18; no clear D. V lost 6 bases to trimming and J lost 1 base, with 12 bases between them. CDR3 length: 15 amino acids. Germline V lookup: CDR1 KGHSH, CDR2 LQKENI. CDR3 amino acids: CASSPDGRNTGELFF. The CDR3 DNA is TGTGCCAGCTCTCCGGACGGCAGGAACACCGGGGAGCTGTTTTTT.

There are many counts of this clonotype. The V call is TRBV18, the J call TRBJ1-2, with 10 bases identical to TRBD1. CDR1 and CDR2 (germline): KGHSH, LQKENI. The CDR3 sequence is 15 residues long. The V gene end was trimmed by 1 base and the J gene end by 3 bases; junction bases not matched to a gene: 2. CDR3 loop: CASSPRGQGDYGYTF. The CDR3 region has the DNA TGTGCCAGCTCACCACGAGGACAGGGGGACTATGGCTACACCTTC.

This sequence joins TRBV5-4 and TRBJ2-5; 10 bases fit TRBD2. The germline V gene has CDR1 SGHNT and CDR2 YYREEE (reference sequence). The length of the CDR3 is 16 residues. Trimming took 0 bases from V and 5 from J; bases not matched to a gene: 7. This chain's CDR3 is CASSLVLAGAGETQYF. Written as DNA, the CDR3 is TGTGCCAGCAGCTTGGTTCTAGCGGGGGCCGGGGAGACCCAGTACTTC.

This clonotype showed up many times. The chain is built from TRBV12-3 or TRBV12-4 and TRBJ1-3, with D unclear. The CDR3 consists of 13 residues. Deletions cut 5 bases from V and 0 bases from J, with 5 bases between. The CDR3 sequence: CASSQDSGNTIYF. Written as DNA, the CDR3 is TGTGCCAGCAGTCAGGACTCTGGAAACACCATATATTTT.

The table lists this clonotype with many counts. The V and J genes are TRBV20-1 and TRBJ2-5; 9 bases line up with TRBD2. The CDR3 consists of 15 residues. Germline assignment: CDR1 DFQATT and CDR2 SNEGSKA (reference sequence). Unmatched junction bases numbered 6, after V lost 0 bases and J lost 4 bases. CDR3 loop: CSARDQRGVRETQYF. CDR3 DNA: TGCAGTGCTAGAGATCAGCGGGGGGTCCGAGAGACCCAGTACTTC.

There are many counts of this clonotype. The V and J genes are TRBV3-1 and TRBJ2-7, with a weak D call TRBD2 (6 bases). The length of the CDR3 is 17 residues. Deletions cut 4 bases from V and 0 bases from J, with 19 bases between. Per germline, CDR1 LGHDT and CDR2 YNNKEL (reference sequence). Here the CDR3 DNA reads TGTGCCAGCAGCCTTAGCGATTCGCGGGGCGCCTCCTACGAGCAGTACTTC. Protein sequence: CASSLSDSRGASYEQYF.

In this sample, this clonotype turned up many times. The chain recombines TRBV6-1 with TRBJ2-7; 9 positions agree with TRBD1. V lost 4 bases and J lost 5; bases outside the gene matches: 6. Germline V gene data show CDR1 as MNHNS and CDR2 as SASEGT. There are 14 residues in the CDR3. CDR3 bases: TGTGCCAGCAGTGGGGACAGGGTGAGCCACGAGCAGTACTTC. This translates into CASSGDRVSHEQYF.

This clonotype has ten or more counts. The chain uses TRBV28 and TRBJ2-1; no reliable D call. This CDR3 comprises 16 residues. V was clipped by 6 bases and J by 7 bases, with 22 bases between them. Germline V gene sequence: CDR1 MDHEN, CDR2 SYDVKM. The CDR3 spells CASSSPYTSLYNEQFF. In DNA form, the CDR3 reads TGTGCCAGCAGCTCCCCTTACACCTCCCTATATAATGAGCAGTTCTTC.

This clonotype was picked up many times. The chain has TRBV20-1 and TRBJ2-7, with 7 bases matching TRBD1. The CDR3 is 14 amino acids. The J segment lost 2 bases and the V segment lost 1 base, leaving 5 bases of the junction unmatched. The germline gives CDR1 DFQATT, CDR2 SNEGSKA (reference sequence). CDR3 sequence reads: CSARVSQGAYEQYF. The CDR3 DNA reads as TGCAGTGCTAGAGTTTCGCAGGGGGCCTACGAGCAGTACTTC.

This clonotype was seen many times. Here the CDR3 DNA reads TGTGCCAGCAGCTTAACATCCGGGACAGGGAGGAACGAGCAGTACTTC. This translates into CASSLTSGTGRNEQYF. The rearrangement links TRBV7-3 to TRBJ2-7; 9 bases are a match to TRBD1. V dropped 0 bases and J dropped 5; count of bases not matched to a gene: 8. CDR3 length: 16 residues. Germline CDR1 SGHTA, CDR2 FQGTGA. Combining the CDR3 with reference TRBV7-3 and TRBJ2-7 gives the whole variable domain GAGVSQTPSNKVTEKGKYVELRCDPISGHTALYWYRQSLGQGPEFLIYFQGTGAADDSGLPNDRFFAVRPEGSVSTLKIQRTERGDSAVYLCASSLTSGTGRNEQYFGPGTRLTVT.

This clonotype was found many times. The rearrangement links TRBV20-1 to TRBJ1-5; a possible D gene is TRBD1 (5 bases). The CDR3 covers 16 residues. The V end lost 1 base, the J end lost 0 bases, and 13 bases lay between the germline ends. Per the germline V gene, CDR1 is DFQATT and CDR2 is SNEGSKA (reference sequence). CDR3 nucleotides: TGCAGTGCTAGAGGGGGCGGTTACTATAGCAATCAGCCCCAGCATTTT. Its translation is CSARGGGYYSNQPQHF.

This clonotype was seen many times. The CDR3 nucleotides are TGTGCCAGCAGCGTTCTAGCGGGGATGAACACCGGGGAGCTGTTTTTT. Protein: CASSVLAGMNTGELFF. This chain uses TRBV9 with TRBJ2-2, with 9 bases aligning to TRBD2. Germline V lookup: CDR1 SGDLS, CDR2 YYNGEE. CDR3 length: 16 residues. V was pared by 2 bases and J by 1 base, with 3 bases of the junction left unmatched.

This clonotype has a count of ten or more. The CDR3 loop is CARDRAYEQYF. The CDR3 DNA follows: TGTGCCAGGGACAGGGCCTACGAGCAGTACTTC. The chain combines TRBV19 with TRBJ2-7; 8 nucleotides match TRBD1. The CDR3 spans 11 residues. The trim removed 9 bases at V and 2 bases at J, leaving 0 bases unmatched. Germline V gene lookup returns CDR1 LNHDA and CDR2 SQIVND (reference sequence).